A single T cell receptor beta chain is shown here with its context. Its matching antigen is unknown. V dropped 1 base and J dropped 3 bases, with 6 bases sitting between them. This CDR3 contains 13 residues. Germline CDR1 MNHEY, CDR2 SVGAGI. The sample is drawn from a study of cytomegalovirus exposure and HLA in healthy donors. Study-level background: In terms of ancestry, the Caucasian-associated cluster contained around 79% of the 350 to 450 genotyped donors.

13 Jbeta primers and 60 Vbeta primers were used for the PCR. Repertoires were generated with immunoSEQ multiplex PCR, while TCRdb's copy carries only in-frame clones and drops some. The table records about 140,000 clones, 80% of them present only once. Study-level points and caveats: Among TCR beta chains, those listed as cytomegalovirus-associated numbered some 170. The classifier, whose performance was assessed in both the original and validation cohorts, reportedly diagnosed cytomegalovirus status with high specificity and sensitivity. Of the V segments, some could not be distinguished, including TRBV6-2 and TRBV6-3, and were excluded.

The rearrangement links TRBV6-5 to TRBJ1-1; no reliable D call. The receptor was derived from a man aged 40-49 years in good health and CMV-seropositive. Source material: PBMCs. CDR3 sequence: CASSYLRDTEAFF. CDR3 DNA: TGTGCCAGCAGTTACTTACGGGACACTGAAGCTTTCTTT.